These T cell receptor beta chains were read from a single sample in a study of blood T cell repertoires in COVID-19. Some clones are missing from TCRdb's copy, which holds only in-frame ones; the method was immunoSEQ multiplex PCR. The table has 59,000 or so clones, around four fifths seen once; the top ten hold about 5.8%. The sample was peripheral blood. All receptors come from a human donor in a cohort sampled during active COVID-19. Both conserved end residues are part of each CDR3. Fields, in order: CDR3 DNA, CDR3 protein, V gene, D gene, clone size, J gene. A D gene is named only where the DNA matches it firmly. Size values are once, few and many counts, or a class for expanded clones, and some rows have none.

DNA: TGTGCCAGCAGTTACTCGGCAGGGCGGCTAAACGAGCAGTACTTC; CDR3: CASSYSAGRLNEQYF; V: TRBV6-2/TRBV6-3; D: .; size: .; J: TRBJ2-7
DNA: TGTGCCAGCTCACCTGCAGGGGTCGATGGCTACACCTTC; CDR3: CASSPAGVDGYTF; V: TRBV18; D: .; size: .; J: TRBJ1-2
DNA: TGTGCCAGCAGTTTTGCGACCTCAGGAAACACTGAAGCTTTCTTT; CDR3: CASSFATSGNTEAFF; V: TRBV27; D: .; size: .; J: TRBJ1-1
DNA: TGCGCCAGCAGCCAAGAGTTAGACACCAGCTATGGCTACACCTTC; CDR3: CASSQELDTSYGYTF; V: TRBV4-3; D: .; size: .; J: TRBJ1-2
DNA: TGTGCCAGCAGTGAAGCGCGGGGGACAGGGCGCTCTGGAAACACCATATATTTT; CDR3: CASSEARGTGRSGNTIYF; V: TRBV2; D: TRBD1; size: .; J: TRBJ1-3
DNA: TGTGCCAGCAGTGCGGACAGGGGGGACTACAATGAGCAGTTCTTC; CDR3: CASSADRGDYNEQFF; V: TRBV2; D: TRBD1; size: .; J: TRBJ2-1
DNA: TGTGCCAGCTCACCACCCTTATTGCGCGGATCGGCCCTCCACTTT; CDR3: CASSPPLLRGSALHF; V: TRBV18; D: .; size: .; J: TRBJ1-6
DNA: TGCAGCGTCGTCGGGGACTGGGAAGCTTTCTTT; CDR3: CSVVGDWEAFF; V: TRBV29-1; D: .; size: .; J: TRBJ1-1
DNA: TGTGCCAGCAGCCCTCACAGGGCCCCAGATACGCAGTATTTT; CDR3: CASSPHRAPDTQYF; V: TRBV21-1; D: .; size: .; J: TRBJ2-3
DNA: TGTGCCAGCAGCGGGGGGGACTCACCCCTCCACTTT; CDR3: CASSGGDSPLHF; V: TRBV9; D: .; size: few; J: TRBJ1-6
DNA: TGTGCCAGCATTAGTGTTGCTTTTAGCAATCAGCCCCAGCATTTT; CDR3: CASISVAFSNQPQHF; V: TRBV6-5; D: .; size: .; J: TRBJ1-5
DNA: TGTGCCAGCAGCAAGGGACAGCCTAATGAAAAACTGTTTTTT; CDR3: CASSKGQPNEKLFF; V: TRBV7-8; D: TRBD1; size: .; J: TRBJ1-4
DNA: TGTGCCAGCAGCCAAGGGGGGGAGGCGTTCTTC; CDR3: CASSQGGEAFF; V: TRBV3-1/TRBV3-2; D: .; size: .; J: TRBJ2-1
DNA: TGTGCCTCCACCGGCGGACACAAGACCTACGAGCAGTACTTC; CDR3: CASTGGHKTYEQYF; V: TRBV2; D: .; size: .; J: TRBJ2-7
DNA: TGTGCCAGCAGTCAAATAACAGGCACTAACTATGGCTACACCTTC; CDR3: CASSQITGTNYGYTF; V: TRBV7-2; D: .; size: .; J: TRBJ1-2
DNA: TGTGCCAGCAGCTCCGGGGGGTCGGGAGATACGCAGTATTTT; CDR3: CASSSGGSGDTQYF; V: TRBV7-8; D: TRBD2; size: .; J: TRBJ2-3
DNA: TGCGCCAGCAGCCAAGATAGGCGGCTACAGTTCTTC; CDR3: CASSQDRRLQFF; V: TRBV4-1; D: .; size: .; J: TRBJ2-1
DNA: TGTGCCAGCAGCAAATCGTCGGGTCGCTCATTCACAGATACGCAGTATTTT; CDR3: CASSKSSGRSFTDTQYF; V: TRBV2; D: .; size: .; J: TRBJ2-3
DNA: TGTGCCAGCAGTACTCAGGAGGGTAGGAGGGAGACCCAGTACTTC; CDR3: CASSTQEGRRETQYF; V: TRBV28; D: .; size: .; J: TRBJ2-5
DNA: TGTGCCAGCAGCCTTCGACTAGCGGGGGGGCCGGGTAGCACAGATACGCAGTATTTT; CDR3: CASSLRLAGGPGSTDTQYF; V: TRBV4-2; D: TRBD2; size: .; J: TRBJ2-3
DNA: TGTGCCAGCAGTAGGGGTGGAGAGACCCAGTACTTC; CDR3: CASSRGGETQYF; V: TRBV6-6; D: .; size: .; J: TRBJ2-5
DNA: TGTGCCAGCAGCGTAGGGCAGGGGGCTGAAAAACTGTTTTTT; CDR3: CASSVGQGAEKLFF; V: TRBV9; D: TRBD1; size: .; J: TRBJ1-4
DNA: TGTGCCACCTCGAGGGCAGAACTTATGAACACTGAAGCTTTCTTT; CDR3: CATSRAELMNTEAFF; V: TRBV6-5; D: .; size: .; J: TRBJ1-1
DNA: TGCGCCAGCAGCTTGGGGGCGGGACAGGGCAGCACCGGGGAGCTGTTTTTT; CDR3: CASSLGAGQGSTGELFF; V: TRBV5-1; D: TRBD1; size: .; J: TRBJ2-2
DNA: TGTGCCAGCAGCTCTTCGCAGGTCACTAACTATGGCTACACCTTC; CDR3: CASSSSQVTNYGYTF; V: TRBV5-4; D: .; size: .; J: TRBJ1-2
DNA: TGTGCCAGCAGCCGACTAGAATCGGGTCAGCCCCCTACTAACTATGGCTACACCTTC; CDR3: CASSRLESGQPPTNYGYTF; V: TRBV3-1/TRBV3-2; D: .; size: .; J: TRBJ1-2
DNA: TGTGCCAGCAGCCAAGATCGAAGGGGGGGTATCTACTTC; CDR3: CASSQDRRGGIYF; V: TRBV3-1/TRBV3-2; D: .; size: .; J: TRBJ2-7
DNA: TGTGCCAGCAGCTTGGGACAGGGTAATGAAAAACTGTTTTTT; CDR3: CASSLGQGNEKLFF; V: TRBV7-2; D: TRBD1; size: once; J: TRBJ1-4
DNA: TGTGCCAGCACCCCCGGGACAGCGAACTCTGGGGCCAACGTCCTGACTTTC; CDR3: CASTPGTANSGANVLTF; V: TRBV5-4; D: TRBD1; size: .; J: TRBJ2-6
DNA: TGTGCCAGCAGCGCGGGACTCTCGGAGGGCTACACCTTC; CDR3: CASSAGLSEGYTF; V: TRBV9; D: .; size: few; J: TRBJ1-2
DNA: TGTGCCAGCAGTGAAAGGCTAGCGGGGGGGTCTGGCAAAAACATTCAGTACTTC; CDR3: CASSERLAGGSGKNIQYF; V: TRBV2; D: TRBD2; size: .; J: TRBJ2-4
DNA: TGTGCCAGCAGCTTGCGTCTGACAGGGGCTGGGACCCAGTACTTC; CDR3: CASSLRLTGAGTQYF; V: TRBV5-4; D: TRBD1; size: .; J: TRBJ2-5
DNA: TGTGCCAGCAGCTTATACGACAGGGGAGCCTACAATGAGCAGTTCTTC; CDR3: CASSLYDRGAYNEQFF; V: TRBV5-6; D: TRBD1; size: .; J: TRBJ2-1
DNA: TGTGCCAGCAGTGAAACCAGGGGGCAAAAGCAGTACTTC; CDR3: CASSETRGQKQYF; V: TRBV6-1; D: TRBD1; size: .; J: TRBJ2-7
DNA: TGTGCCAGCAGGAACGTCCAGCGGACAGACACAGATACGCAGTATTTT; CDR3: CASRNVQRTDTDTQYF; V: TRBV28; D: .; size: few; J: TRBJ2-3
DNA: TGTGCCACCAGAGAGGCGGTACGGGGGTTTAGGGAGAAGCCCCAGCATTTT; CDR3: CATREAVRGFREKPQHF; V: TRBV24-1; D: .; size: .; J: TRBJ1-5
DNA: TGTGCCAGCAGCCGGAGTGAGTATGGAGAAAACACCATATATTTT; CDR3: CASSRSEYGENTIYF; V: TRBV7-2; D: .; size: .; J: TRBJ1-3
DNA: TGTGCCAGCAGTCAAGCGACAGGGGGATCACCCCTCCACTTT; CDR3: CASSQATGGSPLHF; V: TRBV4-2; D: TRBD1; size: few; J: TRBJ1-6
DNA: TGTGCCAGCAGTCCGGGGGGGGGCTGGAATGAAAAACTGTTTTTT; CDR3: CASSPGGGWNEKLFF; V: TRBV6-2/TRBV6-3; D: .; size: .; J: TRBJ1-4
DNA: TGCGCCAGCAGCCAAGATGCGTCCGGGGACTACAATGAGCAGTTCTTC; CDR3: CASSQDASGDYNEQFF; V: TRBV4-3; D: .; size: .; J: TRBJ2-1
DNA: TGTGCCAGTGCCCAGGGTTGGGGGGGGGAGACCCAGTACTTC; CDR3: CASAQGWGGETQYF; V: TRBV19; D: TRBD2; size: .; J: TRBJ2-5
DNA: TGTGCCAGCAGCTTGGGCAGGGGGACGGTTGGTGAGCAGTTCTTC; CDR3: CASSLGRGTVGEQFF; V: TRBV5-4; D: TRBD1; size: few; J: TRBJ2-1
DNA: TGTGCCAGCAGCTGGACAGGGGGCTTGGACGGGGAGCTGTTTTTT; CDR3: CASSWTGGLDGELFF; V: TRBV7-2; D: TRBD1; size: .; J: TRBJ2-2
DNA: TGTGCCAGCAGCCCCCTAGCCTACCAAGGTGGAAACACCATATATTTT; CDR3: CASSPLAYQGGNTIYF; V: TRBV7-6; D: .; size: few; J: TRBJ1-3
DNA: TGTGCCACCCTAAACCTTCAGGGGGCGTCTGGCTACACCTTC; CDR3: CATLNLQGASGYTF; V: TRBV28; D: TRBD1; size: once; J: TRBJ1-2
DNA: TGTGCCAGCAGCTTAGTGAGTGTAGCTTTCTTT; CDR3: CASSLVSVAFF; V: TRBV7-9; D: .; size: .; J: TRBJ1-1